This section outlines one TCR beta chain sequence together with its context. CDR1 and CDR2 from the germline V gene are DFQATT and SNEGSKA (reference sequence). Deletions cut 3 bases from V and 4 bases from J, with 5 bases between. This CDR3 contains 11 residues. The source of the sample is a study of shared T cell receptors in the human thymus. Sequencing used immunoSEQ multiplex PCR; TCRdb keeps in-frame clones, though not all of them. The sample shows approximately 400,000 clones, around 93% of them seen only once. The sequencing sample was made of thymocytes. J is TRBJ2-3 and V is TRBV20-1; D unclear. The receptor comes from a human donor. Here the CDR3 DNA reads TGCAGTGCTAGTCGGGCAGATACGCAGTATTTT. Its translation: CSASRADTQYF.